Shown below are 27 T cell receptor beta chains from a single sample sequenced in a study of PD-1 blockade in classical Hodgkin lymphoma. There was relapse after autologous stem cell transplantation in every patient, and there was variation in brentuximab vedotin exposure. Sequencing used immunoSEQ multiplex PCR; TCRdb keeps in-frame clones, though not all of them. Among around 40,000 clones listed, more than 70% were seen once. Specimen: peripheral blood mononuclear cells (PBMCs), collected at baseline. The receptors stem from a human donor with classical Hodgkin lymphoma.

This clone was observed a few times. This sequence joins TRBV7-2 and TRBJ2-1, with TRBD2 identical over 8 bases. CDR3 length equals 18 residues. Germline CDR1 SGHTA, CDR2 FQGNSA. V trimming: 1 base; J trimming: 4 bases; junction bases outside the gene matches: 12. CDR3 in amino acids: CASSLEIFSGEDYNEQFF. In DNA, the CDR3 is TGTGCCAGCAGCTTAGAAATCTTTAGCGGGGAAGATTACAATGAGCAGTTCTTC. The entire variable domain, with the rest obtained from reference TRBV7-2 and TRBJ2-1, is as follows: GAGVSQSPSNKVTEKGKDVELRCDPISGHTALYWYRQSLGQGLEFLIYFQGNSAPDKSGLPSDRFSAERTGGSVSTLTIQRTQQEDSAVYLCASSLEIFSGEDYNEQFFGPGTRLTVL.

The genes are TRBV4-3 and TRBJ1-2; D remains unclear. Germline-derived CDR1 and CDR2 are LGHNA and YSLEER. V gave up 0 bases and J gave up 7 bases, with 12 bases separating them. The CDR3 is made up of 14 amino acids. This CDR3 is CASSQDVNSAGYTF. CDR3 DNA sequence: TGCGCCAGCAGCCAAGATGTTAATTCGGCTGGCTACACCTTC.

This chain joins TRBV4-3 and TRBJ1-2; TRBD1 matches at 8 bases. This CDR3 spans 16 amino acids. With V trimmed by 0 bases and J by 5 bases, 8 bases remained unmatched. Germline V gene sequence: CDR1 LGHNA, CDR2 YSLEER. The CDR3 is CASSQDHAGGIYGYTF. The CDR3 nucleotides read TGCGCCAGCAGCCAAGATCATGCAGGGGGCATTTATGGCTACACCTTC.

V usage is TRBV9 and J usage is TRBJ2-3, with 12 bases lining up with TRBD2. This CDR3 is 17 amino acids long. Germline V CDR1 and CDR2: SGDLS, YYNGEE. V lost 0 bases and J lost 2; bases outside the gene matches: 4. Here the CDR3 DNA reads TGTGCCAGCAGCGTAGTAGGACTAGCGGGGTACACAGATACGCAGTATTTT. Translation: CASSVVGLAGYTDTQYF.

This clone was seen a few times. J is TRBJ1-1 and V is TRBV19; possible D gene TRBD1, 6 bases. V was trimmed by 10 bases and J by 0 bases, leaving 12 bases between them. This CDR3 contains 13 residues. Looked up from germline, CDR1 is LNHDA and CDR2 is SQIVND (reference sequence). CDR3 nucleotides: TGTGCCACCCAACAGGGAATGAACACTGAAGCTTTCTTT. Its protein is CATQQGMNTEAFF.

This chain links TRBV27 with TRBJ2-7; TRBD1 agrees at 8 bases. Germline V gene data show CDR1 as MNHEY and CDR2 as SMNVEV (reference sequence). The CDR3 loop spans 13 amino acids. Germline trimming cut 5 bases from V and 7 bases from J; bases unmatched to any gene: 7. CDR3 loop: CASSPDRGEEQYF. CDR3 nucleotide sequence: TGTGCCAGCAGTCCAGACAGGGGCGAGGAGCAGTACTTC.

This chain connects TRBV19 to TRBJ2-7, with D uncertain. V lost 1 base to trimming and J lost 1 base, with 11 bases between them. The length of the CDR3 is 15 residues. Germline V gene sequence: CDR1 LNHDA, CDR2 SQIVND (reference sequence). The CDR3 protein is CASSIGNRTSYEQYF. As DNA, the CDR3 is TGTGCCAGTAGTATAGGGAACAGAACGTCCTACGAGCAGTACTTC. Combining the CDR3 with reference TRBV19 and TRBJ2-7 gives the whole variable domain DGGITQSPKYLFRKEGQNVTLSCEQNLNHDAMYWYRQDPGQGLRLIYYSQIVNDFQKGDIAEGYSVSREKKESFPLTVTSAQKNPTAFYLCASSIGNRTSYEQYFGPGTRLTVT.

The V call is TRBV6-5, the J call TRBJ1-4; D unclear. The germline V and J ends were trimmed by 2 bases and 7 bases, with 2 bases remaining between them. This CDR3 has 11 amino acids. In germline, CDR1 is MNHEY, CDR2 SVGAGI. CDR3 coding DNA: TGTGCCAGCAGTTACAGTGAAAAACTGTTTTTT. Translation gives CASSYSEKLFF.

This clone was counted between two and nine times. The same CDR3 can be traced to other DNA sequences in this sample. The J gene is TRBJ1-1, the V gene TRBV11-2; unclear D gene. The germline gives CDR1 SGHAT, CDR2 FQNNGV. V was trimmed by 1 base and J by 4 bases, leaving 7 bases between them. There are 13 residues in the CDR3. The CDR3 bases are TGTGCCAGCAGCTTAGGAGCGGGCACTGAAGCTTTCTTT. Its translation: CASSLGAGTEAFF.

The V and J genes are TRBV6-1 and TRBJ2-3, with TRBD2 identical over 9 bases. The CDR3 runs 17 residues. V lost 0 bases and J lost 2; bases outside the gene matches: 6. Looked up from germline, CDR1 is MNHNS and CDR2 is SASEGT. The CDR3: CASSEAGLAGFTDTQYF. The CDR3 nucleotides read TGTGCCAGCAGTGAAGCGGGGCTAGCGGGATTCACAGATACGCAGTATTTT.

The chain uses TRBV4-2 and TRBJ1-4; D is undetermined. The CDR3 extends over 12 amino acids. Germline V lookup: CDR1 LGHNA, CDR2 YNFKEQ. The V end lost 4 bases, the J end lost 8 bases, and 8 bases lay between the germline ends. As DNA, the CDR3 is TGTGCCAGCAGCCTCTTGGGGGAAAAACTGTTTTTT. Its protein is CASSLLGEKLFF.

This chain uses TRBV2 with TRBJ2-5; D uncertain. The V gene lost 4 bases and the J gene lost 4 bases, with 7 bases spanning the gap. The length of the CDR3 is 12 residues. The germline gives CDR1 SNHLY, CDR2 FYNNEI. The CDR3 coding sequence is TGTGCCAGCAGTGTCCAGCGAGAGACCCAGTACTTC. It encodes CASSVQRETQYF.

V and J are TRBV5-1 and TRBJ1-1; 8 bases agree with TRBD1. The junction had 5 bases not matched to a gene; V was cut back by 5 bases and J by 5 bases. The CDR3 runs to 13 residues. Germline V gives CDR1 SGHRS, CDR2 YFSETQ. CDR3 nucleotides: TGCGCCAGCAGTTCGACAGGGGAAACTGAAGCTTTCTTT. It codes for CASSSTGETEAFF.

The CDR3 is CSVGGGQGARGYTF. DNA for the CDR3: TGCAGCGTTGGGGGTGGACAGGGGGCGCGGGGCTACACCTTC. The chain carries TRBV29-1 and TRBJ1-2; 11 positions agree with TRBD1. Germline-derived CDR1 and CDR2 are SQVTM and ANQGSEA. With V trimmed by 4 bases and J by 8 bases, 9 bases remained unmatched. The CDR3 runs 14 residues.

This chain uses TRBV5-1 with TRBJ2-2; 7 bases match TRBD1. Losses at the gene ends were 4 bases for V and 3 bases for J; bases not matched to a gene: 3. Germline CDR1 SGHRS, CDR2 YFSETQ. CDR3 length: 14 residues. DNA for the CDR3: TGCGCCAGCAGCAGGCAGGGGGACACCGGGGAGCTGTTTTTT. It encodes CASSRQGDTGELFF. Using reference TRBV5-1 and TRBJ2-2 for the parts outside the CDR3, the full variable domain is KAGVTQTPRYLIKTRGQQVTLSCSPISGHRSVSWYQQTPGQGLQFLFEYFSETQRNKGNFPGRFSGRQFSNSRSEMNVSTLELGDSALYLCASSRQGDTGELFFGEGSRLTVL.

The V call is TRBV19, the J call TRBJ1-1; the match to TRBD1 covers 7 bases. This CDR3 is built from 14 residues. From germline, CDR1 is LNHDA and CDR2 SQIVND (reference sequence). V shed 5 bases and J 4 bases; nucleotides not matched to a gene: 7. The CDR3 is CASSPRTGGTEAFF. The CDR3, as DNA: TGTGCCAGTAGTCCCCGGACAGGTGGCACTGAAGCTTTCTTT.

The table lists this clone with a count of one. The rearrangement joins TRBV19 to TRBJ1-6, with no clear D. V was clipped by 7 bases and J by 7 bases, with 14 bases between them. This CDR3 has 14 residues. Germline CDR1 LNHDA, CDR2 SQIVND (reference sequence). The CDR3 DNA follows: TGTGCCAGTAAGGCGGTTGGGGTCAATTCACCCCTCCACTTT. Residues: CASKAVGVNSPLHF.

As for this clone: A junction boundary mismatches the germline segment, possibly from a read error. The chain combines TRBV13 with TRBJ1-2; D unclear. CDR1 and CDR2 (germline): PRHDT, FYEKMQ (reference sequence). This CDR3 has 15 residues. The CDR3 here is CASSLGTGPLYGHTF. CDR3 nucleotides: TGTGCCAGCAGCTTAGGCACGGGTCCGCTCTATGGCCACACCTTC.

This clone was picked up a small number of times. In DNA, the CDR3 is TGCGCCAGCAGCTTGGCCAGGATGGGTACTGAAGCTTTCTTT. It yields the protein CASSLARMGTEAFF. The rearrangement links TRBV5-1 to TRBJ1-1; no definite D call. The CDR3 totals 14 residues. V shed 0 bases and J shed 5 bases, with 11 bases lying between them. The germline V gene has CDR1 SGHRS and CDR2 YFSETQ.

The CDR3 DNA sequence: TGTGCCAGCAGCTTAGATGGAACAGATACGCAGTATTTT. Translating gives CASSLDGTDTQYF. The chain carries TRBV7-5 and TRBJ2-3. TRBV7-5 is labeled a pseudogene. This CDR3 is built from 13 residues.

This clone was counted once. V is TRBV7-8 and J is TRBJ2-1, with D perhaps matching TRBD2 (6 bases). This CDR3 comprises 14 residues. V dropped 5 bases and J dropped 5 bases, with 13 bases sitting between them. The V gene's germline CDR1 is SGHVS and CDR2 FQNEAQ. The CDR3 DNA is TGTGCCAGCAGCCCCCGGGACTTTGACAATGAGCAGTTCTTC. This gives the protein CASSPRDFDNEQFF.

This clone was detected once. J is TRBJ2-1 and V is TRBV7-7; 10 bases line up with TRBD2. This CDR3 has 13 amino acids. The germline gives CDR1 SSHAT, CDR2 FNYEAQ (reference sequence). Trimming at V came to 4 bases and at J to 7 bases, leaving 1 base not matched to a gene. The CDR3 loop is CASSSGLANEQFF. The DNA of the CDR3 is TGTGCCAGCAGCTCGGGACTAGCGAATGAGCAGTTCTTC. The full variable domain, its missing parts supplied by reference TRBV7-7 and TRBJ2-1, is GAGVSQSPRYKVTKRGQDVTLRCDPISSHATLYWYQQALGQGPEFLTYFNYEAQPDKSGLPSDRFSAERPEGSISTLTIQRTEQRDSAMYRCASSSGLANEQFFGPGTRLTVL.

The gene calls are TRBV11-2 and TRBJ2-1; 14 bases map to TRBD2. The CDR3 sequence is 16 residues long. The germline CDR1 and CDR2 sequences are SGHAT and FQNNGV. The V and J ends lost 5 bases and 5 bases, in that order; junction bases with no gene match: 5. The CDR3 bases are TGTGCCAGCAGCCCCGGGACTAGCGGGGGACACAATGAGCAGTTCTTC. As protein: CASSPGTSGGHNEQFF.

The chain is built from TRBV2 and TRBJ1-6; 9 bases map to TRBD1. J lost 10 bases, V lost 7 bases, and 8 bases had no gene match. Germline values: CDR1 SNHLY, CDR2 FYNNEI. The CDR3 extends over 14 amino acids. In DNA form, the CDR3 reads TGTGCCAGCATGACAACAGGGGGCAGGTCACCCCTCCACTTT. Translation: CASMTTGGRSPLHF.

V and J are TRBV25-1 and TRBJ2-3; D assignment may be TRBD1 or TRBD2 (5 bases each). V was trimmed by 6 bases and J by 4 bases, leaving 11 bases between them. The CDR3 sequence is 13 residues long. Germline loops: CDR1 MGHDK, CDR2 SYGVNS. CDR3 region: CASRDGAADTQYF. The CDR3 nucleotides are TGTGCCAGCAGAGACGGGGCGGCAGATACGCAGTATTTT. The entire variable domain, with the rest obtained from reference TRBV25-1 and TRBJ2-3, is as follows: EADIYQTPRYLVIGTGKKITLECSQTMGHDKMYWYQQDPGMELHLIHYSYGVNSTEKGDLSSESTVSRIRTEHFPLTLESARPSHTSQYLCASRDGAADTQYFGPGTRLTVL.

This chain connects TRBV9 to TRBJ2-1, with D perhaps matching TRBD2 (5 bases). This CDR3 contains 14 residues. Trimming shortened V by 4 bases and J by 2 bases, and 10 bases separated the two germline ends. The germline CDR1 and CDR2 sequences are SGDLS and YYNGEE. As DNA, the CDR3 is TGTGCCAGCAGCCCCCGGGGTCCCTACAATGAGCAGTTCTTC. It codes for CASSPRGPYNEQFF.

The rearrangement links TRBV7-9 to TRBJ1-4; a weak D match, TRBD1 (5 bases). Trimming removed 0 bases at V and 7 bases at J, with 6 bases between. The CDR3 is made up of 13 amino acids. CDR1 and CDR2 from the germline V gene are SEHNR and FQNEAQ (reference sequence). This chain's CDR3 is CASSLAGVEKLFF. Written as DNA, the CDR3 is TGTGCCAGCAGCTTAGCGGGGGTTGAAAAACTGTTTTTT.